The next 17 T cell receptor beta chains were all read from a single sample in a study of blood T cell repertoires in COVID-19. TCRdb keeps only in-frame clones here, not all; method: immunoSEQ multiplex PCR. The sample contains 150,000 to 200,000 clones, 60% to 80% of which appear only once. Sequences were obtained from peripheral blood. These receptor sequences come from a woman between 70 and 85 years old with acute or convalescent COVID-19.

Comment on this clone: Other DNA sequences from this sample encode an identical CDR3 as well. J is TRBJ1-3 and V is TRBV5-1; D is possibly TRBD1 (6 bases). Deletions cut 3 bases from V and 3 bases from J, with 10 bases between. There are 14 residues in the CDR3. Germline V lookup: CDR1 SGHRS, CDR2 YFSETQ. The CDR3 sequence is CASSSGGSGNTIYF. The CDR3 DNA reads TGCGCCAGCAGCTCGGGGGGCAGTGGAAACACCATATATTTT.

The chain employs TRBV7-9 and TRBJ1-3, with D perhaps matching TRBD1 (5 bases). V dropped 1 base and J dropped 0 bases, with 7 bases sitting between them. This CDR3 has 15 amino acids. Germline lookup yields CDR1 SEHNR and CDR2 FQNEAQ (reference sequence). The CDR3 protein is CASSLDTGSGNTIYF. CDR3 sequence (DNA): TGTGCCAGCAGCTTAGATACAGGCTCTGGAAACACCATATATTTT. The full variable domain, rest sourced from reference TRBV7-9 and TRBJ1-3, is DTGVSQNPRHKITKRGQNVTFRCDPISEHNRLYWYRQTLGQGPEFLTYFQNEAQLEKSRLLSDRFSAERPKGSFSTLEIQRTEQGDSAMYLCASSLDTGSGNTIYFGEGSWLTVV.

The V gene is TRBV19, the J gene TRBJ1-2, with TRBD1 identical over 9 bases. After removal of 5 bases from V and 4 bases from J, the junction contained 14 bases not matched to a gene. The CDR3 extends over 17 amino acids. Germline CDR1 reads LNHDA; CDR2 reads SQIVND (reference sequence). The CDR3 region has the DNA TGTGCCAGTAGTTTCGGACAGGGGTACGATGTTGGCTATGGCTACACCTTC. Translated, it gives CASSFGQGYDVGYGYTF.

The V gene is TRBV3-1 (or the pseudogene TRBV3-2), the J gene TRBJ2-4, with no clear D. The CDR3 contains 11 residues. Trimming took off 3 bases at V and 9 bases at J, with 6 bases between the two ends. Germline CDR1 LGHDT, CDR2 YNNKEL (reference sequence). The CDR3, as DNA: TGTGCCAGCAGCCAGGAGTCCATTCAGTACTTC. Translation gives CASSQESIQYF.

The chain joins TRBV2 to TRBJ2-3, with 11 bases lining up with TRBD2. CDR3 length equals 15 residues. V was clipped by 7 bases and J by 4 bases; unmatched bases: 7. Germline V gene sequence: CDR1 SNHLY, CDR2 FYNNEI. The CDR3 DNA reads TGTGCCAGCATTCCTCTAGCGGGAGGACCAGATACGCAGTATTTT. This codes for CASIPLAGGPDTQYF.

The chain couples TRBV2 to TRBJ2-7; 7 nucleotides agree with TRBD1. The V gene end was trimmed by 6 bases and the J gene end by 2 bases; junction bases not matched to a gene: 7. Germline values: CDR1 SNHLY, CDR2 FYNNEI. This CDR3 contains 14 residues. In DNA form, the CDR3 reads TGTGCCAGCAGGGATAACAGGGGTCCCTACGAGCAGTACTTC. Encoded protein: CASRDNRGPYEQYF.

J is TRBJ1-2 and V is TRBV5-1, with D tentatively TRBD1 (5 bases). The CDR3 extends over 14 amino acids. V lost 4 bases, J lost 8 bases, and 18 bases lay in between. Germline lookup yields CDR1 SGHRS and CDR2 YFSETQ. The CDR3 protein is CASSIGTRGFGYTF. The CDR3 DNA sequence: TGCGCCAGCAGCATCGGGACTCGCGGTTTCGGCTACACCTTC.

The rearrangement links TRBV7-3 to TRBJ2-1; 10 bases align to TRBD1. V lost 5 bases to trimming and J lost 5 bases; unmatched junction nucleotides: 6. This CDR3 is built from 15 residues. Germline-derived CDR1 and CDR2 are SGHTA and FQGTGA. The CDR3 spells CASSHEGTGDNEQFF. CDR3 DNA sequence: TGTGCCAGCAGCCACGAGGGGACAGGGGACAATGAGCAGTTCTTC.

The chain links TRBV19 to TRBJ1-1; D call uncertain. V lost 3 bases and J lost 1, with 9 bases in between. Germline CDR1 and CDR2: LNHDA and SQIVND (reference sequence). The CDR3 is made up of 14 amino acids. The CDR3: CASSITVSNTEAFF. CDR3 nucleotides: TGTGCCAGTAGTATTACAGTATCGAACACTGAAGCTTTCTTT.

This chain links TRBV5-1 with TRBJ2-7; 7 bases are a match to TRBD1. V was clipped by 4 bases and J by 5 bases; unmatched bases: 12. Germline lookup yields CDR1 SGHRS and CDR2 YFSETQ. This CDR3 comprises 15 residues. CDR3 nucleotides: TGCGCCAGCAGCGCTCAGGGGGATGGCGTGGACGAGCAGTACTTC. It encodes CASSAQGDGVDEQYF.

The chain recombines TRBV5-4 with TRBJ2-3; possible D gene TRBD2, 6 bases. The length of the CDR3 is 13 residues. V shed 7 bases and J shed 4 bases, with 13 bases lying between them. CDR1 SGHNT and CDR2 YYREEE come from the germline V gene (reference sequence). CDR3 sequence reads: CASRNWGADTQYF. The CDR3 nucleotides read TGTGCCAGCCGGAACTGGGGGGCAGATACGCAGTATTTT. The whole variable domain, remainder taken from reference TRBV5-4 and TRBJ2-3, is ETGVTQSPTHLIKTRGQQVTLRCSSQSGHNTVSWYQQALGQGPQFIFQYYREEENGRGNFPPRFSGLQFPNYSSELNVNALELDDSALYLCASRNWGADTQYFGPGTRLTVL.

This chain uses TRBV5-1 with TRBJ1-3, with unresolved D. Germline CDR1 and CDR2: SGHRS and YFSETQ. Trimming cost V 0 bases and J 4 bases, with 11 bases left between them. The CDR3 loop spans 15 amino acids. The CDR3 sequence is CASSLEGADGNTIYF. CDR3 nucleotide sequence: TGCGCCAGCAGCTTGGAAGGAGCCGACGGAAACACCATATATTTT.

This clone occurred once. The rearrangement joins TRBV24-1 to TRBJ2-3, with 10 positions matching TRBD1. The ends lost 5 bases at V and 4 bases at J; junction bases unmatched: 5. From germline, CDR1 is KGHDR and CDR2 SFDVKD. The CDR3 has 15 residues. The CDR3 bases are TGTGCCACCAGTGCCGGGACAGGGGATGCAGATACGCAGTATTTT. Translating gives CATSAGTGDADTQYF.

The rearrangement links TRBV28 to TRBJ1-2, with a possible D match to TRBD1 (5 bases). The ends were cut back, 4 bases at V and 8 bases at J, with 20 bases in the middle. There are 15 residues in the CDR3. Looked up from germline, CDR1 is MDHEN and CDR2 is SYDVKM. The CDR3 nucleotides read TGTGCCAGCAGTTCTCAGGGTTTCTTTACTACAGGCTACACCTTC. This gives the protein CASSSQGFFTTGYTF.

The chain recombines TRBV6-1 with TRBJ1-5, with a weak D call TRBD1 (5 bases). Trimming left V 2 bases short and J 6 bases short, with 11 bases between. The CDR3 covers 14 residues. Germline CDR1 reads MNHNS; CDR2 reads SASEGT. Written as DNA, the CDR3 is TGTGCCAGCAGTGAATCGGGGGGGGTTCAGCCCCAGCATTTT. Translating gives CASSESGGVQPQHF.

The gene calls are TRBV27 and TRBJ1-2, with 9 bases that match TRBD1. V was pared by 10 bases and J by 4 bases, with 7 bases of the junction left unmatched. The CDR3 covers 13 residues. Germline V gene data show CDR1 as MNHEY and CDR2 as SMNVEV (reference sequence). CDR3 loop: CATWDRVGYGYTF. The DNA for the CDR3 is TGTGCCACATGGGACAGGGTCGGCTATGGCTACACCTTC.

The CDR3 spells CASRLGSRGPLSYNEQFF. As DNA, the CDR3 is TGTGCAAGTCGCTTAGGATCAAGGGGGCCCCTCTCCTACAATGAGCAGTTCTTC. The rearrangement links TRBV12-2 to TRBJ2-1; whether TRBD1, the table's D call, matches the DNA was not checked. TRBV12-2 is a pseudogene locus. CDR3 length equals 18 residues.